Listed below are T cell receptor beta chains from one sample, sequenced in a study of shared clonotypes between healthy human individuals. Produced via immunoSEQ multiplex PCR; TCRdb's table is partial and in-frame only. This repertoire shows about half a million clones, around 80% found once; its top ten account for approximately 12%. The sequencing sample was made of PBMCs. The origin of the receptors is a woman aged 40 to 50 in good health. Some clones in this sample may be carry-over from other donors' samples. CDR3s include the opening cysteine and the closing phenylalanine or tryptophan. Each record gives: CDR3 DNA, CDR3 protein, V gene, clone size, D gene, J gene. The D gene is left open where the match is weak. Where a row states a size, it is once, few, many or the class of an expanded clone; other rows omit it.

CDR3 DNA: TGTGCTAGCAGCTCTGAACCGACGGTCTACGAGCAGTACTTC
CDR3 protein: CASSSEPTVYEQYF
V gene: TRBV7-7
clone size: -
D gene: -
J gene: TRBJ2-7

CDR3 DNA: TGTGCCAGCAAAGTGGCGGGGGTATATGGCTACACCTTC
CDR3 protein: CASKVAGVYGYTF
V gene: TRBV6-5
clone size: -
D gene: -
J gene: TRBJ1-2

CDR3 DNA: TGCAGCGTCCGGACAGGGAATAATTCACCCCTCCACTTT
CDR3 protein: CSVRTGNNSPLHF
V gene: TRBV29-1
clone size: once
D gene: TRBD1
J gene: TRBJ1-6

CDR3 DNA: TGTGCCAGCAGTGAAAAGGGGGCCCCGAACACTGAAGCTTTCTTT
CDR3 protein: CASSEKGAPNTEAFF
V gene: TRBV6-1
clone size: -
D gene: TRBD1
J gene: TRBJ1-1

CDR3 DNA: TGTGCCAGCAGCCTCAGGAGGGGACAGGGGATTACCGGGGAGCTGTTTTTT
CDR3 protein: CASSLRRGQGITGELFF
V gene: TRBV7-8
clone size: -
D gene: TRBD1
J gene: TRBJ2-2

CDR3 DNA: TGTGCCAGCAGCCGGACAGGCCTGGGCTCCTACGAGCAGTACTTC
CDR3 protein: CASSRTGLGSYEQYF
V gene: TRBV6-5
clone size: -
D gene: TRBD1
J gene: TRBJ2-7

CDR3 DNA: TGTGCCAGCTCCCCTAGCGAGGGCTCCTACGAGCAGTACTTC
CDR3 protein: CASSPSEGSYEQYF
V gene: TRBV18
clone size: few
D gene: -
J gene: TRBJ2-7

CDR3 DNA: TGTGCCAGCAGTTTTGGACGGTCGAACACCGGGGAGCTGTTTTTT
CDR3 protein: CASSFGRSNTGELFF
V gene: TRBV27
clone size: -
D gene: -
J gene: TRBJ2-2

CDR3 DNA: TGTGCCAGCAGCCATTGGACTCCTAATACCGGGGAGCTGTTTTTT
CDR3 protein: CASSHWTPNTGELFF
V gene: TRBV7-2
clone size: -
D gene: -
J gene: TRBJ2-2

CDR3 DNA: TGTGCCAGCAGCCAAGGACTACTCAATGAGCAGTTCTTC
CDR3 protein: CASSQGLLNEQFF
V gene: TRBV14
clone size: -
D gene: -
J gene: TRBJ2-1

CDR3 DNA: TGTGCAAGTCGCCGAGGACTAGCGGGACAATACAATGAGCAGTTCTTC
CDR3 protein: CASRRGLAGQYNEQFF
V gene: TRBV12-2
clone size: once
D gene: -
J gene: TRBJ2-1

CDR3 DNA: TGTGCCAGCAGTTTATTCATCCCACCCGGGGAGCTGTTTTTT
CDR3 protein: CASSLFIPPGELFF
V gene: TRBV28
clone size: -
D gene: -
J gene: TRBJ2-2

CDR3 DNA: TGTGCCAGCAGCTCCGGGACACTGATCTACGAGCAGTACTTC
CDR3 protein: CASSSGTLIYEQYF
V gene: TRBV11-2
clone size: -
D gene: -
J gene: TRBJ2-7

CDR3 DNA: TGTGCCAGCTCACCAAGACAGGCCGTAGTGGACGGGGAGCTGTTTTTT
CDR3 protein: CASSPRQAVVDGELFF
V gene: TRBV18
clone size: -
D gene: -
J gene: TRBJ2-2